Following are 17 T cell receptor beta chains from one sample sequenced in a study of T cells expressing NK-cell markers. TCRdb reanalyzed the 5' RACE reads and collapses them to one entry per CDR3 protein, without DNA. The specimen's table records about 180,000 distinct CDR3 sequences. Input material: blood T cells: a sorted CD56 or NKG2C T cell subset, CD4+ or CD8+ T cells, or bulk PBMC T cells (not recorded which). These receptors all come from a woman between 18 and 70 years old in good health.

The rearrangement links TRBV20-1 to TRBJ1-3. Germline lookup yields CDR1 DFQATT and CDR2 SNEGSKA (reference sequence). The CDR3 sequence is 14 residues long. CDR3 sequence: CSAGDGGYGNTIYF.

V usage is TRBV5-1 and J usage is TRBJ1-5; with no DNA, the TCRdb D assignment of TRBD1 cannot be verified. The CDR3 is 15 residues long. Germline V lookup: CDR1 SGHRS, CDR2 YFSETQ. The CDR3 sequence: CASSLDGVGDQPQHF. The variable domain in full, with the rest retrieved from reference TRBV5-1 and TRBJ1-5, is KAGVTQTPRYLIKTRGQQVTLSCSPISGHRSVSWYQQTPGQGLQFLFEYFSETQRNKGNFPGRFSGRQFSNSRSEMNVSTLELGDSALYLCASSLDGVGDQPQHFGDGTRLSIL.

This chain uses TRBV6-1 with TRBJ1-1; TCRdb's D call, TRBD1, is unchecked because there is no DNA. The V gene's germline CDR1 is MNHNS and CDR2 SASEGT. This CDR3 spans 14 amino acids. The chain's CDR3 is CASRSTTGYTEAFF.

The J gene is TRBJ2-5, the V gene TRBV27; TCRdb names TRBD2, which stays unverified in the absence of DNA. Looked up from germline, CDR1 is MNHEY and CDR2 is SMNVEV (reference sequence). The CDR3 length is 16 residues. CDR3 residues: CASSLYPREGRETQYF.

This sequence joins TRBV12-3 or TRBV12-4 and TRBJ1-2; TCRdb calls TRBD1, which cannot be checked without DNA. This CDR3 spans 14 amino acids. CDR3 loop: CASSLGGGHYGYTF.

This rearrangement joins TRBV5-1 to TRBJ1-1. Germline CDR1 and CDR2: SGHRS and YFSETQ. This CDR3 is 13 amino acids long. The CDR3 is CASSDQAGTEAFF.

This chain joins TRBV5-1 and TRBJ2-1; checking the TCRdb D call of TRBD1 is not possible without DNA. The CDR3 has 14 residues. Germline loops: CDR1 SGHRS, CDR2 YFSETQ. CDR3 sequence: CASSIDRVGDEQFF.

The chain uses TRBV5-1 and TRBJ1-2. The CDR3 is 14 residues long. Germline-derived CDR1 and CDR2 are SGHRS and YFSETQ. The CDR3 loop reads CASSLEGPMSGYTF. The whole variable domain, filled in from reference TRBV5-1 and TRBJ1-2, reads KAGVTQTPRYLIKTRGQQVTLSCSPISGHRSVSWYQQTPGQGLQFLFEYFSETQRNKGNFPGRFSGRQFSNSRSEMNVSTLELGDSALYLCASSLEGPMSGYTFGSGTRLTVV.

The chain joins TRBV20-1 to TRBJ2-1; there is no DNA to check the TCRdb D call of TRBD2. The V gene's germline CDR1 is DFQATT and CDR2 SNEGSKA (reference sequence). This CDR3 has 15 residues. The CDR3 loop is CSARDRTSGSNEQFF.

V and J are TRBV11-3 and TRBJ2-7; TCRdb returns TRBD1, unconfirmable since there is no DNA. The CDR3 is 15 amino acids. Germline V gene data show CDR1 as SGHNT and CDR2 as YENEEA. CDR3 region: CASSLNPGSGYEQYF.

The chain uses TRBV11-1 and TRBJ1-5; the TCRdb D gene call, TRBD1, has no DNA to confirm it. The V gene's germline CDR1 is SGHAT and CDR2 FQDESV (reference sequence). This CDR3 contains 18 residues. This CDR3 is CASSFVQGGMYSNQPQHF.

The chain employs TRBV9 and TRBJ1-3. From germline, CDR1 is SGDLS and CDR2 YYNGEE. The CDR3 is made up of 16 amino acids. The CDR3 region is CASSAGLVNSGNTIYF. Looking up the rest from reference TRBV9 and TRBJ1-3 gives the full variable domain: DSGVTQTPKHLITATGQRVTLRCSPRSGDLSVYWYQQSLDQGLQFLIQYYNGEERAKGNILERFSAQQFPDLHSELNLSSLELGDSALYFCASSAGLVNSGNTIYFGEGSWLTVV.

The chain recombines TRBV5-1 with TRBJ1-2. CDR1 SGHRS and CDR2 YFSETQ come from the germline V gene. This CDR3 region has 14 residues. CDR3 sequence reads: CASSLDRGVNGYTF.

The gene calls are TRBV14 and TRBJ2-6; TCRdb returns TRBD1, unconfirmable since there is no DNA. Germline V gives CDR1 SGHDN, CDR2 FVKESK. This CDR3 spans 17 amino acids. The CDR3 loop is CASSQPQGRSGANVLTF.

This chain uses TRBV6-2 or TRBV6-3 with TRBJ2-2; TCRdb lists TRBD1, though no DNA is available to test this call. CDR1 and CDR2 (germline): MNHEY, SVGEGT. The CDR3 is made up of 14 amino acids. The CDR3 region is CASSTGANTGELFF.

This sequence joins TRBV29-1 and TRBJ2-3; TCRdb gives TRBD1 as the D gene, but with no DNA this cannot be confirmed. This CDR3 is built from 15 residues. CDR1 and CDR2 (germline): SQVTM, ANQGSEA. The CDR3 is CSVRERDPSTDTQYF.

The chain links TRBV6-1 to TRBJ2-1; TCRdb calls TRBD2, which cannot be checked without DNA. The CDR3 consists of 15 residues. CDR1 MNHNS and CDR2 SASEGT come from the germline V gene. CDR3 residues: CASSPRTSGDNEQFF.